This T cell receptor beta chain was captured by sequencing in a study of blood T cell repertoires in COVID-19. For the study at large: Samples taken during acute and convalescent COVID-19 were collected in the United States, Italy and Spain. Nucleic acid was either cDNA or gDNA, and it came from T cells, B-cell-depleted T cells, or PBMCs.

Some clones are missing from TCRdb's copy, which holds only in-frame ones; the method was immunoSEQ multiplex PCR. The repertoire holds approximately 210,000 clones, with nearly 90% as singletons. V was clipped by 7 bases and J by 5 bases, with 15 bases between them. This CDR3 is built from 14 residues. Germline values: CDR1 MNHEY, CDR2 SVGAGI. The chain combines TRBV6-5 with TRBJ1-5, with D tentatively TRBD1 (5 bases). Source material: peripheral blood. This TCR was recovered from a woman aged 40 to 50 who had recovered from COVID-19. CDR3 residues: CASINGGGYQPQHF. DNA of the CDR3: TGTGCCAGCATCAACGGTGGGGGGTATCAGCCCCAGCATTTT.